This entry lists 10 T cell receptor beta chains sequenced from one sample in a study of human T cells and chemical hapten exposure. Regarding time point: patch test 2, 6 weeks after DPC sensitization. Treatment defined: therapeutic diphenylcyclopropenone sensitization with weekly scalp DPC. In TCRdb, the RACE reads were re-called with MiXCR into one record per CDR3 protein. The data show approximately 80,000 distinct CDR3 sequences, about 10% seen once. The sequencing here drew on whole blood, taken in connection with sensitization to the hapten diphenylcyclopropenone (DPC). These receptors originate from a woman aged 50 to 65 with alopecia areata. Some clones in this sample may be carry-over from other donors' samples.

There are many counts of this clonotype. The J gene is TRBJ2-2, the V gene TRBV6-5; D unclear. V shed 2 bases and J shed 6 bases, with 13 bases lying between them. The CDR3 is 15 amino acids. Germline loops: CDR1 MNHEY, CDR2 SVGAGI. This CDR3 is CASSYRTFGAGELFF. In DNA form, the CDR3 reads TGTGCCAGCAGTTACCGCACATTTGGTGCCGGGGAGCTGTTTTTT.

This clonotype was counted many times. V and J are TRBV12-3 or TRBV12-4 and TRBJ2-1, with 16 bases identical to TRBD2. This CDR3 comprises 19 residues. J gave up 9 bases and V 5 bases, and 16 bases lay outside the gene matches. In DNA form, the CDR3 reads TGTGCCAGCAGTCTGACGAGGGGACTAGCGGGAGGGTATTTAGGTGAGCAGTTCTTC. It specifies CASSLTRGLAGGYLGEQFF.

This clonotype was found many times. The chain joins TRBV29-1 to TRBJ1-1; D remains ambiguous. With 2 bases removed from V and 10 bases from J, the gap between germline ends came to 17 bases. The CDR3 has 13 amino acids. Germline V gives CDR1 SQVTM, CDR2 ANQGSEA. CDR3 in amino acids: CSVEIVGGGGAFF. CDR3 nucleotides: TGCAGCGTTGAAATAGTTGGTGGTGGAGGAGCTTTCTTT.

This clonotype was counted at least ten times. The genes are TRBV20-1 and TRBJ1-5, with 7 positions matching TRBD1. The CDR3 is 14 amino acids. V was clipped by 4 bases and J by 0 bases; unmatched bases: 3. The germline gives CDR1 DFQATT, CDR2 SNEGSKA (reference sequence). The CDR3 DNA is TGCAGTGCTACCGACAGGGATAGCAATCAGCCCCAGCATTTT. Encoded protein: CSATDRDSNQPQHF.

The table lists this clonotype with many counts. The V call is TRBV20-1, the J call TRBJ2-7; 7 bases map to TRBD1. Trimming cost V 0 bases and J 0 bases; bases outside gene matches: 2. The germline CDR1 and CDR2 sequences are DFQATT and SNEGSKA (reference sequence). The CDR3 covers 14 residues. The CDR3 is CSAREDRSSYEQYF. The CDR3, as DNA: TGCAGTGCTAGAGAGGACAGGAGCTCCTACGAGCAGTACTTC.

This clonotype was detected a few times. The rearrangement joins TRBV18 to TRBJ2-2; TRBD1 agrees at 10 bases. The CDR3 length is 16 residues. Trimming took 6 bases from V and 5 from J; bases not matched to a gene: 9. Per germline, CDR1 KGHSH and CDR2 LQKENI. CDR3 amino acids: CASSPRQGAGTGELFF. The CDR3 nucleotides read TGTGCCAGCTCTCCCCGACAGGGGGCTGGTACCGGGGAGCTGTTTTTT.

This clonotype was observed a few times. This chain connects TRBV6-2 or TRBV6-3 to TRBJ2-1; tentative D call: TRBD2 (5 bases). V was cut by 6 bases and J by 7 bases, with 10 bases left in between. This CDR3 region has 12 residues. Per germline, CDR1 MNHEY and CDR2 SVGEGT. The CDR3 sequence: CASSPTRNEQFF. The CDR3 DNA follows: TGTGCCAGCAGCCCTACTAGAAATGAGCAGTTCTTC.

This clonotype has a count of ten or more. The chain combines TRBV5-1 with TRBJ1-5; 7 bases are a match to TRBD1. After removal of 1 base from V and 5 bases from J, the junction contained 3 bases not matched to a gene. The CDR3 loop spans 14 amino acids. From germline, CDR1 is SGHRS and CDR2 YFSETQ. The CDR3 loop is CASSLSGGDQPQHF. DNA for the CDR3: TGCGCCAGCAGCTTGTCAGGGGGGGATCAGCCCCAGCATTTT.

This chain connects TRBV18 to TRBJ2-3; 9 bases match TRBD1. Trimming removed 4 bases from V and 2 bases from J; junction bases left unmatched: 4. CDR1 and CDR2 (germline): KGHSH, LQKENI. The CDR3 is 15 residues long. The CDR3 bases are TGTGCCAGCTCACTGGACAGGGGAAACACAGATACGCAGTATTTT. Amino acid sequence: CASSLDRGNTDTQYF. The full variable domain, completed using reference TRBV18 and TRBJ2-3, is NAGVMQNPRHLVRRRGQEARLRCSPMKGHSHVYWYRQLPEEGLKFMVYLQKENIIDESGMPKERFSAEFPKEGPSILRIQQVVRGDSAAYFCASSLDRGNTDTQYFGPGTRLTVL.

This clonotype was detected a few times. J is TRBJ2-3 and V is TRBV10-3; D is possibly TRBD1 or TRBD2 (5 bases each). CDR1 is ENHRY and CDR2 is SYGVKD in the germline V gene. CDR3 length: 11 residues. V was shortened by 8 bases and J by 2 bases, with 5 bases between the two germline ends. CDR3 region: CAIGTTDTQYF. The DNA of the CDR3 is TGTGCCATCGGGACCACAGATACGCAGTATTTT.